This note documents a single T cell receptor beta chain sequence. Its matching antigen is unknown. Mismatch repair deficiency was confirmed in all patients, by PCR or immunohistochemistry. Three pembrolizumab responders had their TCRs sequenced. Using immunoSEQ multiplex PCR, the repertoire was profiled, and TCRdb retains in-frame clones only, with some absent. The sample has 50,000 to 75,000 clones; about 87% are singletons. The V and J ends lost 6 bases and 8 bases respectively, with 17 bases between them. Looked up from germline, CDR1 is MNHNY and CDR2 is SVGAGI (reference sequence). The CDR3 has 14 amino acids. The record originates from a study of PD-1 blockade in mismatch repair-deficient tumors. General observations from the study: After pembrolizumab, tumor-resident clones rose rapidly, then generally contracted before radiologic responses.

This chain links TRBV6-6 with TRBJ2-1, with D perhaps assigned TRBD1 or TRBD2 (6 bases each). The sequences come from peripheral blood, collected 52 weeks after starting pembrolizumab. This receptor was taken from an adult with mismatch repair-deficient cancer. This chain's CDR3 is CASRDTGTWDEQFF. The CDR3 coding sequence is TGTGCCAGCAGGGACACAGGGACTTGGGATGAGCAGTTCTTC.